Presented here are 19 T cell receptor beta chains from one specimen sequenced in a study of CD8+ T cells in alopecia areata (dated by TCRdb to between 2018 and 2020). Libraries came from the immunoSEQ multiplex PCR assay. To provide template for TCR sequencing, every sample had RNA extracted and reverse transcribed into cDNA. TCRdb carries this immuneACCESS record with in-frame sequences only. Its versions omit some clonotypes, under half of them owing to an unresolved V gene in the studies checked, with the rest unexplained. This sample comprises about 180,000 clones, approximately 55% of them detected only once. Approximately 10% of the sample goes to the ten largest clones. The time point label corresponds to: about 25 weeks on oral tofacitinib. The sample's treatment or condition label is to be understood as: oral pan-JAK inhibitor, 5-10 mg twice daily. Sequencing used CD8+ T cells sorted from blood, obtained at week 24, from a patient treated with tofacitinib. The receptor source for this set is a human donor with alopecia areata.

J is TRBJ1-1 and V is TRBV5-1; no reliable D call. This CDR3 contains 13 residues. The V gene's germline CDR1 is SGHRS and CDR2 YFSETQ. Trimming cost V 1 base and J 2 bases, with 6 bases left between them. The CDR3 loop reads CASSLSPNTEAFF. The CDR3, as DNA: TGCGCCAGCAGCTTGTCACCAAACACTGAAGCTTTCTTT.

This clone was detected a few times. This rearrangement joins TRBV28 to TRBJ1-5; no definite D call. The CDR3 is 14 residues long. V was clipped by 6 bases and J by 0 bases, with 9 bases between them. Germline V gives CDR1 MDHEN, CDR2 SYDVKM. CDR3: CASRLDTSNQPQHF. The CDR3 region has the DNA TGTGCCAGCAGACTCGACACTAGCAATCAGCCCCAGCATTTT.

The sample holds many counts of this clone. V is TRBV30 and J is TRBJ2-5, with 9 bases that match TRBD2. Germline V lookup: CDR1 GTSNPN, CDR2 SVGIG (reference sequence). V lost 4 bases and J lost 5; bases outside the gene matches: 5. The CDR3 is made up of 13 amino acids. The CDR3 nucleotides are TGTGCCTGGACCGGCGGGGGGGTGGAGACCCAGTACTTC. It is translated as CAWTGGGVETQYF.

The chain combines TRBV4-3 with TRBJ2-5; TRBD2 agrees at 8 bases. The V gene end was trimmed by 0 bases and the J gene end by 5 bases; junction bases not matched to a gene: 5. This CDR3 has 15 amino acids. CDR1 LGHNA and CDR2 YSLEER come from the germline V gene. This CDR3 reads CASSQDGGAYETQYF. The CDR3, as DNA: TGCGCCAGCAGCCAAGACGGGGGGGCTTATGAGACCCAGTACTTC.

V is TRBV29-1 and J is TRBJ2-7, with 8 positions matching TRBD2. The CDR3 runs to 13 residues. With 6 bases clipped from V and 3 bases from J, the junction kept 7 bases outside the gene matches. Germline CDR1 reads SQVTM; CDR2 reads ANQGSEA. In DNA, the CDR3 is TGCAGCGTGCCGGGGGGGGCCCACTACGAGCAGTACTTC. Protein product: CSVPGGAHYEQYF.

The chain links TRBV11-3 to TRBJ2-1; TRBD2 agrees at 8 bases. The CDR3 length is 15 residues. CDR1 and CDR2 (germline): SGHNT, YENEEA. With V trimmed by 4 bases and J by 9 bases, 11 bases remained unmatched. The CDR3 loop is CASSSEGTSRAEQFF. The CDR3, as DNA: TGTGCCAGCAGCTCCGAAGGGACTAGTCGCGCTGAGCAGTTCTTC.

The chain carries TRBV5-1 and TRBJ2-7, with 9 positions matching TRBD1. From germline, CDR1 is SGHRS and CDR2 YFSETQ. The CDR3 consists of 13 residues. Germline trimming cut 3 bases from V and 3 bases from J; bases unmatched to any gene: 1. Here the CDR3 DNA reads TGCGCCAGCAGCTCGGGACAGGGCTACGAGCAGTACTTC. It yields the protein CASSSGQGYEQYF.

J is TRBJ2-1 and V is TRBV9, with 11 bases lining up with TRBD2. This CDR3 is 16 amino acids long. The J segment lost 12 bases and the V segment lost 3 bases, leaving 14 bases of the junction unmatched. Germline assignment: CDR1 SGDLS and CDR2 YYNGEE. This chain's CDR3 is CASSAYLAGGPLGQFF. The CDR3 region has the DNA TGTGCCAGCAGCGCCTACCTAGCGGGGGGCCCGTTGGGGCAGTTCTTC.

CDR3 DNA: TGTGCCAGCAGCCTGACCTGGGCAGGCAATGAGCAGTTCTTC. As protein: CASSLTWAGNEQFF. The rearrangement uses TRBV14 and TRBJ2-1; D uncertain. CDR1 and CDR2 from the germline V gene are SGHDN and FVKESK. The CDR3 contains 14 residues. V lost 4 bases and J 6 bases, leaving 13 bases between the germline ends.

CDR3: CASSLAIGGAEAFF. CDR3 DNA: TGTGCCAGCAGCTTAGCGATTGGGGGCGCTGAAGCTTTCTTT. The chain has TRBV7-2 and TRBJ1-1; possibly TRBD1 for D (6 bases). The CDR3 sequence is 14 residues long. Germline assignment: CDR1 SGHTA and CDR2 FQGNSA. V was trimmed by 0 bases and J by 6 bases, leaving 11 bases between them.

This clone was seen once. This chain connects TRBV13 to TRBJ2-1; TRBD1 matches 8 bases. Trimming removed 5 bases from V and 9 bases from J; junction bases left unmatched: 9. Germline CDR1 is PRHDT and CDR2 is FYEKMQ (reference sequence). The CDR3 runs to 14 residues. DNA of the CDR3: TGTGCCAGCAGCCCGCCCCCCACAGGGGGTGAGCAGTTCTTC. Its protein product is CASSPPPTGGEQFF.

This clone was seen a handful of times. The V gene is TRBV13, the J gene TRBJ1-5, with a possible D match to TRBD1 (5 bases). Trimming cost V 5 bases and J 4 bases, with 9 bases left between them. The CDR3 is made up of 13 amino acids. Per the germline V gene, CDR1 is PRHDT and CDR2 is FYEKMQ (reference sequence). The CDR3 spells CASSEGTNQPQHF. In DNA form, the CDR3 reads TGTGCCAGCAGCGAGGGGACGAATCAGCCCCAGCATTTT.

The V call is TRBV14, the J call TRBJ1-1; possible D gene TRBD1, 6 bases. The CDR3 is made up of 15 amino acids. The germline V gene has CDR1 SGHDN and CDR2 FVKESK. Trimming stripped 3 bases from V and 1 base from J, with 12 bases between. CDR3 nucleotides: TGTGCCAGCAGCCACCCGACAGGCAGGAACACTGAAGCTTTCTTT. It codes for CASSHPTGRNTEAFF.

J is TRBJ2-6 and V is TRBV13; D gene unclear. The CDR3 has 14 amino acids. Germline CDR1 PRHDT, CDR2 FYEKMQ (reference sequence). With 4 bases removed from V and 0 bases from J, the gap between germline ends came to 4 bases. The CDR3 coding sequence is TGTGCCAGCAGCTGGAGCTCTGGGGCCAACGTCCTGACTTTC. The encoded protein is CASSWSSGANVLTF.

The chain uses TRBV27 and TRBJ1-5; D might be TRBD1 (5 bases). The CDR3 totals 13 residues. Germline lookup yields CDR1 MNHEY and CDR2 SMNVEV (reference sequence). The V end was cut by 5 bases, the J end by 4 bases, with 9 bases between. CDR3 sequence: CASSPGINQPQHF. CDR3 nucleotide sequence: TGTGCCAGCAGTCCAGGGATAAATCAGCCCCAGCATTTT.

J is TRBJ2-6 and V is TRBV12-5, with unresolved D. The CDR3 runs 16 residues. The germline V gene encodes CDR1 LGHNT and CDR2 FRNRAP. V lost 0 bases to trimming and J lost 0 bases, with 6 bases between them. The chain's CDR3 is CASGLVSASGANVLTF. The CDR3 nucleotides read TGTGCTAGTGGTTTGGTTTCGGCCTCTGGGGCCAACGTCCTGACTTTC.

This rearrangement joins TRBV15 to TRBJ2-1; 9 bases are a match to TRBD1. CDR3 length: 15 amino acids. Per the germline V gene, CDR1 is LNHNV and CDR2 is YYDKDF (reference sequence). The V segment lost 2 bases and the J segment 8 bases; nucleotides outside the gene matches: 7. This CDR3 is CATSRTGQGLDEQFF. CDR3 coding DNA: TGTGCCACCAGCAGAACGGGACAGGGTTTGGATGAGCAGTTCTTC.

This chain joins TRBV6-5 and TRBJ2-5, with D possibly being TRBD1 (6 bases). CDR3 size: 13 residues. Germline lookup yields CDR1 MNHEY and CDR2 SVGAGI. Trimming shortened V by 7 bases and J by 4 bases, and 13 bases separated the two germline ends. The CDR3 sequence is CASTPQGLETQYF. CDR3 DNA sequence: TGTGCCAGCACCCCGCAGGGGTTAGAGACCCAGTACTTC.

Here the CDR3 reads CASRTGTGALYGYTF. DNA of the CDR3: TGTGCCAGCAGGACCGGGACAGGGGCACTCTATGGCTACACCTTC. The V and J genes are TRBV2 and TRBJ1-2; 10 bases match TRBD1. Losses at the gene ends were 6 bases for V and 4 bases for J; bases not matched to a gene: 8. This CDR3 contains 15 residues. Germline V lookup: CDR1 SNHLY, CDR2 FYNNEI.